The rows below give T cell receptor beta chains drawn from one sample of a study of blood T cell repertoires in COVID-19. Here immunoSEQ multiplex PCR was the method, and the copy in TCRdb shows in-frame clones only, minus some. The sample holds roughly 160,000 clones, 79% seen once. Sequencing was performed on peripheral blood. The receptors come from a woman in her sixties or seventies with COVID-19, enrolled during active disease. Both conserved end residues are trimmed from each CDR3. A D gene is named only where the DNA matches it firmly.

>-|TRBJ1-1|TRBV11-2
ASSLSRGTEAF
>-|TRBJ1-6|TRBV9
ASSVGGENSPLH
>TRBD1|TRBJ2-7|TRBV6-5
ASRDHGQGGYEQY
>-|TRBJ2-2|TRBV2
ASSELTTLNTGELF
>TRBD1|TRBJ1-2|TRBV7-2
ASSLQGSVGGYT
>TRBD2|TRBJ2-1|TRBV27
ASSPGTSGGGEQF
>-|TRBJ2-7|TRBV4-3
ASSQDSGHYEQY
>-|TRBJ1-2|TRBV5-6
ASSRLEVRGYT
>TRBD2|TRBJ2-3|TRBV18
ASSPQRGANTDTQY
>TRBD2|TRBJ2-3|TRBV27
ASSLAGGSTDTQY
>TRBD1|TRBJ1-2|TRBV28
ASSSGQGSGYT
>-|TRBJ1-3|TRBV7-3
ASSLTHTEGNTIY
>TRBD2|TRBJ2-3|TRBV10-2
ASNQGLAGDTQY
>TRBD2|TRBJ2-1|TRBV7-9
ASSPGLAGGASYNEQF
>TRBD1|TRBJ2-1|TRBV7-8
ASSPQGASQF
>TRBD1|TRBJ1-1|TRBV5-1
ASSLGDRGRTEAF
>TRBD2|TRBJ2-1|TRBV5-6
ASSLAASGYNEQF
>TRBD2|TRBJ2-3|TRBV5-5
ASRTSALLTDTQY
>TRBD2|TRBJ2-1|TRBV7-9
ASSFIAGLAGDYNEQF
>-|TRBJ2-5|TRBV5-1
ASSSTPQTGQETQY
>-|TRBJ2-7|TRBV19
ASSPGQSSSYEQY
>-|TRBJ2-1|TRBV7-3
ASSLEQGSYNEQF
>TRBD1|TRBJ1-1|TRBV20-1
SARSDRAGF
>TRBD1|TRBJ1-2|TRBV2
ASSDSSGTALNYGYT
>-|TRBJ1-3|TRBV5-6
ASSLVGGDFSGNTIY
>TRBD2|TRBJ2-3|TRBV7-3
ASSQNPLTSGASTDTQY
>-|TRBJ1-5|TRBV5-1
ASSLAAGNQPQH
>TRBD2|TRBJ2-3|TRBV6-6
ASKGGVAGNTDTQY
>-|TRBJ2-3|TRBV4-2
ASSQELSSTDTQY
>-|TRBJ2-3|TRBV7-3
ASSLGGASTDTQY
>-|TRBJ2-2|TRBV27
ASSLGAGDPGELF
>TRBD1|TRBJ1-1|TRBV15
ATGDRASEAF
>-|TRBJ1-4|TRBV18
ASSPDGGGSTNEKLF
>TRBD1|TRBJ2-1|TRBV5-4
ASSVDRGHNEQF
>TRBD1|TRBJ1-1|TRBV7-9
ASSLLTGGNTEAF
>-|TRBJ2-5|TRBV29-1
SVVRGGETQY
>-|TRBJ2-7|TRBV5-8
ASSLGGGYEQY
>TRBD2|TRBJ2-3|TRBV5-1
ASSYVAGGPYTDTQY
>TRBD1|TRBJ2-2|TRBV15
ATSPPGTGNTGELF
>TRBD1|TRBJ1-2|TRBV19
ASNDRDPHGYT
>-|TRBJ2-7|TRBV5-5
ASSLLDSREQY
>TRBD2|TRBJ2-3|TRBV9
ASSVEIAGRDTQY